This TCR beta chain was obtained from a study of Ad26.COV2.S vaccination and SARS-CoV-2 variants. Looking at the study overall: Donor was assigned to the Ad26.COV2.S arm of trial COV1001. Participants got Ad26.COV2.S intramuscularly, once or twice 56 days apart. Findings and caveats of the study: Possibly, TCR breadth and depth analyses underestimated total T cell responses. Breadth measured for non-spike TCRs was similar across vaccine and placebo recipients.

Treatment of the sample: around 19 received Ad26.COV2.S at low or high dose, single or two shots; several received placebo; per-sample allocation not given. Samples analyzed were those drawn on day 63 after the first vaccine or placebo injection. A note on this clone: Its antigen is unidentified.

The data were produced by immunoSEQ multiplex PCR, yet TCRdb's version contains in-frame clones alone and is incomplete. The sample comprises approximately 410,000 clones, about 90% of which are singletons, and less than 2% rests with the top ten. This TCR derives from a person aged 18-60 years who received the Ad26.COV2.S COVID-19 vaccine or a placebo. Sample: peripheral blood, taken in a trial of Ad26.COV2.S vaccine versus placebo.

Written as DNA, the CDR3 is TGCAGCGCTACAAGAGAAAAACTGTTTTTT. Its protein product is CSATREKLFF. The V gene is TRBV29-1, the J gene TRBJ1-4; D is ambiguous. The CDR3 extends over 10 amino acids. V lost 7 bases, J lost 8 bases, and 8 bases lay in between. Germline values: CDR1 SQVTM, CDR2 ANQGSEA.